This T cell receptor beta chain originates from a study of T cell responses to AZD1222 COVID-19 vaccine. At the level of the study: Second doses at about 4 or about 12 weeks were pooled.

Libraries were prepared by immunoSEQ multiplex PCR; TCRdb keeps only in-frame clonotypes and omits some of them. The table includes 150,000 or so clones, around 93% detected once. Germline-derived CDR1 and CDR2 are LNHDA and SQIVND (reference sequence). The V and J ends lost 9 bases and 3 bases respectively, with 14 bases between them. The CDR3 is made up of 13 amino acids. Findings and limits, study-wide: The CD4 TCRs associated with vaccination extended across spike and predominated at 160-218 and 743-854. Spike-specific TCR breadth and depth both grew after two AZD1222 doses. AZD1222 recipients seropositive at baseline numbered only five to seven.

Turning to this clone: Its antigen is still unknown.

The starting material was peripheral blood, obtained on day 0 of AZD1222 vaccination. This chain uses TRBV19 with TRBJ1-2, with D perhaps TRBD1 (5 bases). This clonotype was sampled from an adult in good health. In DNA form, the CDR3 reads TGTGCCAGCTGGGGTTTACAGGACTATGGCTACACCTTC. This encodes CASWGLQDYGYTF.